A selection of T cell receptor beta chains follows, all from one sample in a study of T cell responses to AZD1222 COVID-19 vaccine. Clones were read by immunoSEQ multiplex PCR, and TCRdb kept only the in-frame ones, dropping some. The data contain 90,000 to 150,000 clones, roughly 91% of them singletons. The input for sequencing was peripheral blood, taken on day 0 of AZD1222 vaccination. Receptors originate from an adult in good health. CDR3s include the opening cysteine and the closing phenylalanine or tryptophan. Each record gives: J gene, V gene, D gene, clone size, CDR3 protein, CDR3 DNA. A D gene is named only where the DNA matches it firmly. The listing skips clone size in some rows; elsewhere it reads once, few, many or a size class.

J gene: TRBJ2-1
V gene: TRBV27
D gene: TRBD2
clone size: .
CDR3 protein: CASSTSGANEQFF
CDR3 DNA: TGTGCCAGCAGCACTAGCGGGGCTAATGAGCAGTTCTTC

J gene: TRBJ2-5
V gene: TRBV12-5
D gene: TRBD2
clone size: once
CDR3 protein: CASGPASGGAETQYF
CDR3 DNA: TGTGCTAGTGGTCCCGCAAGCGGGGGGGCAGAGACCCAGTACTTC

J gene: TRBJ2-7
V gene: TRBV4-1
D gene: TRBD2
clone size: .
CDR3 protein: CASSQGVLAGGQLFEQYF
CDR3 DNA: TGCGCCAGCAGCCAAGGGGTACTAGCGGGGGGGCAGCTATTCGAGCAGTACTTC

J gene: TRBJ2-1
V gene: TRBV6-4
D gene: TRBD2
clone size: .
CDR3 protein: CASTPRLAEFNEQFF
CDR3 DNA: TGTGCCAGCACCCCCAGGCTAGCGGAGTTCAATGAGCAGTTCTTC

J gene: TRBJ1-2
V gene: TRBV11-2
D gene: .
clone size: .
CDR3 protein: CASSLFKWLSAQASGGYTF
CDR3 DNA: TGTGCCAGCAGCTTATTTAAGTGGCTGTCCGCACAGGCCTCGGGAGGCTACACCTTC

J gene: TRBJ2-3
V gene: TRBV10-2
D gene: TRBD1
clone size: .
CDR3 protein: CASSGDRGRERTDTQYF
CDR3 DNA: TGCGCCAGCAGTGGGGACAGGGGGCGGGAAAGAACAGATACGCAGTATTTT

J gene: TRBJ2-3
V gene: TRBV6-2/TRBV6-3
D gene: TRBD2
clone size: .
CDR3 protein: CASSYSTSGATTSTDTQYF
CDR3 DNA: TGTGCCAGCAGTTACTCGACTAGCGGGGCCACTACAAGCACAGATACGCAGTATTTT

J gene: TRBJ2-7
V gene: TRBV19
D gene: .
clone size: .
CDR3 protein: CASSIVWAGTYEQYF
CDR3 DNA: TGTGCCAGTAGTATTGTTTGGGCCGGCACCTACGAGCAGTACTTC

J gene: TRBJ2-7
V gene: TRBV7-9
D gene: TRBD2
clone size: .
CDR3 protein: CASSTSGGARNEQYF
CDR3 DNA: TGTGCCAGCAGCACTAGCGGGGGGGCTAGAAACGAGCAGTACTTC

J gene: TRBJ2-1
V gene: TRBV9
D gene: .
clone size: .
CDR3 protein: CASSVSGSYNEQFF
CDR3 DNA: TGTGCCAGCAGCGTATCTGGCTCCTACAATGAGCAGTTCTTC

J gene: TRBJ2-4
V gene: TRBV6-5
D gene: .
clone size: .
CDR3 protein: CASSPRLAKNIQYF
CDR3 DNA: TGTGCCAGCAGTCCGCGGCTAGCCAAAAACATTCAGTACTTC

J gene: TRBJ1-2
V gene: TRBV12-3/TRBV12-4
D gene: TRBD1
clone size: .
CDR3 protein: CASTGGDYGYTF
CDR3 DNA: TGTGCCAGCACAGGGGGAGACTATGGCTACACCTTC

J gene: TRBJ1-3
V gene: TRBV18
D gene: TRBD1
clone size: .
CDR3 protein: CASSPGTGSLAGNTIYF
CDR3 DNA: TGTGCCAGCTCGCCGGGGACAGGCTCCCTTGCTGGAAACACCATATATTTT

J gene: TRBJ2-1
V gene: TRBV7-6
D gene: .
clone size: .
CDR3 protein: CASSPTRISSYNEQFF
CDR3 DNA: TGTGCCAGCAGCCCAACAAGGATAAGCTCCTACAATGAGCAGTTCTTC

J gene: TRBJ2-7
V gene: TRBV18
D gene: TRBD1
clone size: .
CDR3 protein: CASSAGRGPYEQYF
CDR3 DNA: TGTGCCAGCTCGGCCGGCAGGGGGCCCTACGAGCAGTACTTC